The 17 T cell receptor beta chains below all came from one sample that was sequenced in a study of T cells in Graves' hyperthyroidism and ophthalmopathy. RNA transcripts provided the source from which TCR beta CDR3 regions were amplified. With the HTBI primer set, the TCR CDR3 went through a first round of RT-PCR. Each CDR3 protein is one row after TCRdb ran MiXCR on the multiplex PCR reads. The sample consists of a few hundred thousand distinct CDR3 sequences, about half of them appearing once. Sequencing was done on a sample of peripheral blood or thyroid tissue (not recorded which). The receptors derive from an adult woman with Graves' disease, either hyperthyroidism or ophthalmopathy (not recorded which).

The sample holds one count of this clonotype. The genes are TRBV20-1 and TRBJ1-5; D is undetermined. Germline CDR1 is DFQATT and CDR2 is SNEGSKA (reference sequence). This CDR3 is built from 11 residues. V dropped 3 bases and J dropped 6 bases, with 6 bases sitting between them. CDR3 DNA sequence: TGCAGTGCTAGGCAGAGTCAGCCCCAGCATTTT. Encoded protein: CSARQSQPQHF.

The chain links TRBV5-1 to TRBJ1-5; TRBD1 might be the D (6 bases). This CDR3 comprises 15 residues. V was clipped by 0 bases and J by 8 bases, with 15 bases between them. Germline V gene data show CDR1 as SGHRS and CDR2 as YFSETQ. CDR3 amino acids: CASSLGQAAVEPQHF. The CDR3 region has the DNA TGCGCCAGCAGCTTGGGACAGGCGGCTGTGGAGCCCCAGCATTTT.

In its sample, this clonotype was seen many times. The CDR3 sequence: CSVERQSFTGELFF. CDR3 nucleotide sequence: TGCAGCGTTGAACGCCAGAGCTTCACCGGGGAGCTGTTTTTT. V usage is TRBV29-1 and J usage is TRBJ2-2; D is unclear. V lost 2 bases to trimming and J lost 4 bases, with 11 bases between them. The CDR3 consists of 14 residues. Germline V gene data show CDR1 as SQVTM and CDR2 as ANQGSEA.

The J gene is TRBJ2-2, the V gene TRBV9, with D uncertain. V shed 2 bases and J shed 6 bases, with 17 bases lying between them. The CDR3 has 16 residues. Germline V CDR1 and CDR2: SGDLS, YYNGEE. CDR3 sequence: CASSVSSSGVPGELFF. Here the CDR3 DNA reads TGTGCCAGCAGCGTCTCTAGTTCTGGAGTTCCCGGGGAGCTGTTTTTT.

This clonotype was detected many times. The chain joins TRBV7-2 to TRBJ2-5, with 8 bases that match TRBD1. The CDR3 has 13 amino acids. The germline V gene encodes CDR1 SGHTA and CDR2 FQGNSA. V dropped 2 bases and J dropped 5; count of bases not matched to a gene: 1. CDR3: CASSLRQGETQYF. CDR3 bases: TGTGCCAGCAGCTTAAGACAGGGGGAGACCCAGTACTTC.

This clonotype came up a few times. The genes are TRBV4-1 and TRBJ2-3; 9 bases are shared with TRBD2. The V and J ends lost 3 bases and 4 bases, in that order; junction bases with no gene match: 2. This CDR3 is built from 14 residues. Germline V lookup: CDR1 MGHRA, CDR2 YSYEKL. CDR3 nucleotide sequence: TGCGCCAGCAGCCAGGGACTAGCCGCAGATACGCAGTATTTT. Amino acids: CASSQGLAADTQYF.

This clonotype came up a few times. The rearrangement joins TRBV10-2 to TRBJ1-2; no clear D gene. CDR3 length: 14 residues. V was pared by 2 bases and J by 4 bases, with 11 bases between. CDR1 WSHSY and CDR2 SAAADI come from the germline V gene. The CDR3 DNA reads as TGCGCCAGCAGTGAGGCCTCAGCAATCTATGGCTACACCTTC. This sequence encodes CASSEASAIYGYTF.

A remark on this clonotype: No conserved phenylalanine or tryptophan is present at the end of the CDR3, so a read error is the likely explanation. Because the CDR3's place on the DNA is in doubt, the DNA is left out and the CDR3 is given as listed by TCRdb. The V call is TRBV7-8, the J call TRBJ1-6. The germline V gene has CDR1 SGHVS and CDR2 FQNEAQ. The CDR3 spans 14 residues, counting both ends. CDR3 region: CASSLTVAGHTRYS.

The sample holds a few counts of this clonotype. The genes are TRBV15 and TRBJ2-3; 7 bases agree with TRBD1. Germline lookup yields CDR1 LNHNV and CDR2 YYDKDF (reference sequence). This CDR3 comprises 14 residues. After removal of 9 bases from V and 3 bases from J, the junction contained 9 bases not matched to a gene. CDR3 DNA: TGTGCCACTAGGGACAGAAGGGGAACAGATACGCAGTATTTT. It specifies CATRDRRGTDTQYF.

Only a few counts were recorded for this clonotype. Possible read error: a much larger clone is one base away. The CDR3 region is CASSILRSPHYEQYF. CDR3 DNA: TGTGCCAGTAGTATTTTGCGGAGTCCCCACTACGAGCAGTACTTC. The chain joins TRBV19 to TRBJ2-7, with D uncertain. Trimming shortened V by 3 bases and J by 3 bases, and 15 bases separated the two germline ends. Germline assignment: CDR1 LNHDA and CDR2 SQIVND (reference sequence). The CDR3 is made up of 15 amino acids.

This clonotype showed up just once. A much more abundant neighbour one base away suggests this may be a read error. The V call is TRBV4-2, the J call TRBJ2-7; D tentatively fits TRBD1 or TRBD2 (5 bases each). The CDR3 covers 14 residues. The ends were cut back, 6 bases at V and 2 bases at J, with 14 bases in the middle. The germline V gene encodes CDR1 LGHNA and CDR2 YNFKEQ. The DNA of the CDR3 is TGTGCCAGCAGGCATGGGGACGAGGCCTACGAGCAGTACTTC. Translated, it gives CASRHGDEAYEQYF.

This chain links TRBV5-1 with TRBJ1-5, with 8 bases aligning to TRBD1. Germline V gives CDR1 SGHRS, CDR2 YFSETQ. The CDR3 is made up of 15 amino acids. V dropped 1 base and J dropped 5; count of bases not matched to a gene: 5. CDR3: CASSLSGQGHQPQHF. DNA of the CDR3: TGCGCCAGCAGCTTGTCTGGACAGGGACATCAGCCCCAGCATTTT.

This sequence joins TRBV4-1 and TRBJ2-2; TRBD2 agrees at 7 bases. The V gene's germline CDR1 is MGHRA and CDR2 YSYEKL. With V trimmed by 5 bases and J by 2 bases, 14 bases remained unmatched. The CDR3 has 18 residues. CDR3 sequence: CASSIHPTTSVNTGELFF. CDR3 coding DNA: TGCGCCAGCAGCATTCATCCGACTACTAGCGTTAACACCGGGGAGCTGTTTTTT.

This clonotype came up many times. The chain employs TRBV6-6 and TRBJ1-1; D might be TRBD1 (5 bases). This CDR3 is built from 14 residues. Germline CDR1 is MNHNY and CDR2 is SVGAGI (reference sequence). Trimming pared 2 bases from V and 3 bases from J, leaving 10 bases between. CDR3 amino acids: CASSYPGADTEAFF. In DNA form, the CDR3 reads TGTGCCAGCAGTTACCCCGGGGCAGACACTGAAGCTTTCTTT.

This clonotype was counted ten times or more. The chain joins TRBV11-2 to TRBJ2-7; tentative D call: TRBD1 (6 bases). Germline V lookup: CDR1 SGHAT, CDR2 FQNNGV. This CDR3 spans 14 amino acids. Trimming removed 7 bases from V and 5 bases from J, with 18 bases in between. CDR3 residues: CASTSITGTHEQYF. CDR3 nucleotide sequence: TGTGCCAGCACCTCTATAACCGGGACACACGAGCAGTACTTC.

The rearrangement links TRBV20-1 to TRBJ1-1; a possible D gene is TRBD1 (6 bases). The CDR3 loop spans 15 amino acids. CDR1 and CDR2 from the germline V gene are DFQATT and SNEGSKA (reference sequence). The V end was cut by 5 bases, the J end by 0 bases, with 16 bases between. The CDR3 here is CSAWTEQEMNTEAFF. The CDR3 nucleotides read TGCAGTGCTTGGACAGAGCAGGAGATGAACACTGAAGCTTTCTTT.

The V and J genes are TRBV24-1 and TRBJ2-7, with 12 bases fitting TRBD1. Germline assignment: CDR1 KGHDR and CDR2 SFDVKD. Germline trimming cut 9 bases from V and 3 bases from J; bases unmatched to any gene: 5. The CDR3 runs 14 residues. The CDR3 protein is CATSGTGGFYEQYF. The CDR3 bases are TGTGCCACCTCCGGGACAGGGGGCTTCTACGAGCAGTACTTC.